This T cell receptor beta chain stems from a study of blood T cell repertoires in COVID-19. With 7 bases removed from V and 0 bases from J, the gap between germline ends came to 19 bases. The CDR3 loop spans 17 amino acids. Germline CDR1 MNHEY, CDR2 SMNVEV (reference sequence). Assay used: immunoSEQ multiplex PCR; TCRdb lists only in-frame clones, some missing. The table has a few hundred thousand clones, approximately 85% seen once. Sequencing was carried out using peripheral blood. The clonotype originates from a human donor in a cohort sampled during active COVID-19. The chain links TRBV27 to TRBJ2-1; possibly TRBD1 for D (6 bases). CDR3 bases: TGTGCCAGCACCCCCCTTGGACAGCTCCTCTCCTACAATGAGCAGTTCTTC. This translates into CASTPLGQLLSYNEQFF.